In its sample, the clone carrying this T cell receptor beta chain was seen many times. Its antigen is unknown. From the 5' RACE reads, TCRdb called clonotypes with MiXCR, one entry per CDR3 protein. The data contain around 55,000 distinct CDR3 sequences, around 12% of them singletons. The record originates from a study of early T cells in non-severe SARS-CoV-2 infection. CDR1 and CDR2 (germline): SEHNR, FQNEAQ (reference sequence). The V segment lost 6 bases and the J segment 0 bases; nucleotides outside the gene matches: 5. CDR3 length equals 14 residues. The study, taken as a whole, reports: VDJdb matches were skewed toward anti-spike CD8 T cell responses.

V usage is TRBV7-9 and J usage is TRBJ2-7; 7 bases align to TRBD2. The source is an adult who was a healthcare worker with PCR-confirmed SARS-CoV-2 infection or an uninfected control (not recorded which). The source material was whole blood. The CDR3 sequence: CASSPSGSSYEQYF. The CDR3 nucleotides are TGTGCCAGCAGTCCTAGCGGCAGCTCCTACGAGCAGTACTTC.